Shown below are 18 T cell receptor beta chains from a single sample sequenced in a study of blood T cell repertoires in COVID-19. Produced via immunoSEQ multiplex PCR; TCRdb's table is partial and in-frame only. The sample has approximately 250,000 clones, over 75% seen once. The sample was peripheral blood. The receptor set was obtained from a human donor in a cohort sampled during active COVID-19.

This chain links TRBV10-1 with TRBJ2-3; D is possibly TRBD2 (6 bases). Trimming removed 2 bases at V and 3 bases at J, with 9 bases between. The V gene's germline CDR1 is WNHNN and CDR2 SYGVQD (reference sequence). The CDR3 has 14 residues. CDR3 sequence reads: CASSEAGSTDTQYF. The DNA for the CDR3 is TGCGCCAGCAGTGAGGCGGGATCTACAGATACGCAGTATTTT.

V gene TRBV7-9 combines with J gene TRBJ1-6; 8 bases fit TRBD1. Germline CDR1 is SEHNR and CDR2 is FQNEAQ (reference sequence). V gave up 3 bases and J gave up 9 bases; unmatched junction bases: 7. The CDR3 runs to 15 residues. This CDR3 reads CASSFRDRIGSPLHF. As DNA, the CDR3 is TGTGCCAGCAGCTTCCGGGACAGGATAGGTTCACCCCTCCACTTT. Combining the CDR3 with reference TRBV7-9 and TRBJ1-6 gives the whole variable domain DTGVSQNPRHKITKRGQNVTFRCDPISEHNRLYWYRQTLGQGPEFLTYFQNEAQLEKSRLLSDRFSAERPKGSFSTLEIQRTEQGDSAMYLCASSFRDRIGSPLHFGNGTRLTVT.

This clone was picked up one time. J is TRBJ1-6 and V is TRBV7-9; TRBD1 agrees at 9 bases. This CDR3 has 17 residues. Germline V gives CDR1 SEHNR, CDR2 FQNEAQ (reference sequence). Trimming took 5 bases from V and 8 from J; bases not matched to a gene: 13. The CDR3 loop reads CASSLTSHRTGDSPLHF. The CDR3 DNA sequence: TGTGCCAGCAGCCTGACTTCCCACCGGACAGGGGATTCACCCCTCCACTTT. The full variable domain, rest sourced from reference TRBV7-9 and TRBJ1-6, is DTGVSQNPRHKITKRGQNVTFRCDPISEHNRLYWYRQTLGQGPEFLTYFQNEAQLEKSRLLSDRFSAERPKGSFSTLEIQRTEQGDSAMYLCASSLTSHRTGDSPLHFGNGTRLTVT.

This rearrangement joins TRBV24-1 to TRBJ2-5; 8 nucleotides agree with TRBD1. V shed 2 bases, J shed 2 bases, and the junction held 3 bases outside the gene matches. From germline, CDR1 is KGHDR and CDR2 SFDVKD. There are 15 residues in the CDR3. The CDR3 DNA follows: TGTGCCACCAGTGATTCCAGGGGGCGTCAAGAGACCCAGTACTTC. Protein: CATSDSRGRQETQYF.

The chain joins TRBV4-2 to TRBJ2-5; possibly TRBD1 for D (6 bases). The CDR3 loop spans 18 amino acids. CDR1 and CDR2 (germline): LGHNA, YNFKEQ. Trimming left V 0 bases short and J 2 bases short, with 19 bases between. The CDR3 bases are TGTGCCAGCAGCCAAGATCTAGGGGTCAGGGGCTTTCAAGAGACCCAGTACTTC. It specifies CASSQDLGVRGFQETQYF.

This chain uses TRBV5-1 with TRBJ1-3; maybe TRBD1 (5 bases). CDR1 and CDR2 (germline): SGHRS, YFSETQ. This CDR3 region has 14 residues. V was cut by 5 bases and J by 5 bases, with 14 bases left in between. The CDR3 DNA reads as TGCGCCAGCAGACCTAATCTGGACAGAAACACCATATATTTT. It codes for CASRPNLDRNTIYF. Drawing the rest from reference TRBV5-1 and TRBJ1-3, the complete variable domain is KAGVTQTPRYLIKTRGQQVTLSCSPISGHRSVSWYQQTPGQGLQFLFEYFSETQRNKGNFPGRFSGRQFSNSRSEMNVSTLELGDSALYLCASRPNLDRNTIYFGEGSWLTVV.

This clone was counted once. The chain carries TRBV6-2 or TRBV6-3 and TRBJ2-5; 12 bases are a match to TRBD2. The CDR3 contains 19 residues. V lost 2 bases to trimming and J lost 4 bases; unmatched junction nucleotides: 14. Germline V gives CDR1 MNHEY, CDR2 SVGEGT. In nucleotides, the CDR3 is TGTGCCAGCAGTTACGGTACTAGCGGGAGGATGGCGGCAGGAGAGACCCAGTACTTC. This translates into CASSYGTSGRMAAGETQYF.

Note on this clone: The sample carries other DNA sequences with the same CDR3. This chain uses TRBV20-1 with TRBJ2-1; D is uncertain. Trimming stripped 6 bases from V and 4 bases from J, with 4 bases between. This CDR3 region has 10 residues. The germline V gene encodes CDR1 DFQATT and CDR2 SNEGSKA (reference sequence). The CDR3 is CSALYNEQFF. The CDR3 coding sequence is TGCAGTGCCCTTTACAATGAGCAGTTCTTC.

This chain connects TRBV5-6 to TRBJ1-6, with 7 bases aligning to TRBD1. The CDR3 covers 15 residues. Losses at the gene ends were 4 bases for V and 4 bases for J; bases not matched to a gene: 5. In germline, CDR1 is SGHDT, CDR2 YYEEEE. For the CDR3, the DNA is TGTGCCAGCAGCGCCGGACAGGAGTATAATTCACCCCTCCACTTT. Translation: CASSAGQEYNSPLHF.

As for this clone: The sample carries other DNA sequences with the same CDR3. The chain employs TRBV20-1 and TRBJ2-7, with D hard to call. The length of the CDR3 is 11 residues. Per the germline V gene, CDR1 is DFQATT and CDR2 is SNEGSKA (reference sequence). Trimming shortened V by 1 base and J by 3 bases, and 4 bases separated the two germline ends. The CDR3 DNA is TGCAGTGCTAGAGCCGGCTACGAGCAGTACTTC. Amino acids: CSARAGYEQYF.

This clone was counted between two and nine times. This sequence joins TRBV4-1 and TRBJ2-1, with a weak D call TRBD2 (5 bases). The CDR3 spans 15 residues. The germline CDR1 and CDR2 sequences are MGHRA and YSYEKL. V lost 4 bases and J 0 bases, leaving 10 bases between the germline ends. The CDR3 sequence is CASSPGLSSYNEQFF. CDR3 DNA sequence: TGCGCCAGCAGCCCCGGACTTTCCTCCTACAATGAGCAGTTCTTC.

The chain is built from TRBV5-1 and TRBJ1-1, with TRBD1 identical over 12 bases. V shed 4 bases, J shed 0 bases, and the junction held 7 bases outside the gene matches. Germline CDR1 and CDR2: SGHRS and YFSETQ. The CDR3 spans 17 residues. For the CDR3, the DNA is TGCGCCAGCAGCCTCGGGACAGGGGGCAATATGAACACTGAAGCTTTCTTT. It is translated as CASSLGTGGNMNTEAFF.

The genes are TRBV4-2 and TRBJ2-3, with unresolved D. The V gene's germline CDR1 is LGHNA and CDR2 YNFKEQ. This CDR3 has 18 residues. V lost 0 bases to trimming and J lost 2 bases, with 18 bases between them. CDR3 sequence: CASSQDIHGSRPTDTQYF. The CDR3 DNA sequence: TGTGCCAGCAGCCAAGATATACATGGCTCGCGGCCCACAGATACGCAGTATTTT.

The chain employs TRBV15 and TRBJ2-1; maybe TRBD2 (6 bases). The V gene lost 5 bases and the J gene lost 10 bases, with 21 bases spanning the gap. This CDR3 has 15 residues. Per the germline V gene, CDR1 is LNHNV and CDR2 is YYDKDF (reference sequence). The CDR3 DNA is TGTGCCACCAGCGGGGACGGGACTCAGGCTAGCGAGCAGTTCTTC. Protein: CATSGDGTQASEQFF.

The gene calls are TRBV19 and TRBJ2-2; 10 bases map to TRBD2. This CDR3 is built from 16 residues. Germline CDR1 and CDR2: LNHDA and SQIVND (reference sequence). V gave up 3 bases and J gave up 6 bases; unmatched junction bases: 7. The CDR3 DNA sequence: TGTGCCAGTAGTATCCTAGCGGGAGTAGGTCCCGGGGAGCTGTTTTTT. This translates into CASSILAGVGPGELFF. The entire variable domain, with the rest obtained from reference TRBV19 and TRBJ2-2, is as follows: DGGITQSPKYLFRKEGQNVTLSCEQNLNHDAMYWYRQDPGQGLRLIYYSQIVNDFQKGDIAEGYSVSREKKESFPLTVTSAQKNPTAFYLCASSILAGVGPGELFFGEGSRLTVL.

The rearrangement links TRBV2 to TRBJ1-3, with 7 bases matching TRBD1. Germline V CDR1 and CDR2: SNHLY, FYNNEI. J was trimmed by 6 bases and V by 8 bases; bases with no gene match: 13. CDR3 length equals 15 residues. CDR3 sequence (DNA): TGTGCCAGCGGGGGACAGCCAGTTCAAGAAAACACCATATATTTT. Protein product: CASGGQPVQENTIYF.

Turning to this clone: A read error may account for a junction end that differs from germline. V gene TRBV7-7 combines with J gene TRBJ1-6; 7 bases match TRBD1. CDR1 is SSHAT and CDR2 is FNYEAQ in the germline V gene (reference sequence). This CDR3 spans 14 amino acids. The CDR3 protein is CASSLGGSDSPLHF. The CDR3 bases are TGTGCTAGCAGCTTAGGGGGCAGCGATTCACCCCTCCACTTT. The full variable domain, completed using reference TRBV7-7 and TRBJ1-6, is GAGVSQSPRYKVTKRGQDVTLRCDPISSHATLYWYQQALGQGPEFLTYFNYEAQPDKSGLPSDRFSAERPEGSISTLTIQRTEQRDSAMYRCASSLGGSDSPLHFGNGTRLTVT.

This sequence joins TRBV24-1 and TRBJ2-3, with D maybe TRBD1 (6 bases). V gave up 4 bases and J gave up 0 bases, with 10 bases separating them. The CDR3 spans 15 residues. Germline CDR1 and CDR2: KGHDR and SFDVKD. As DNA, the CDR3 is TGTGCCACCAGTGAGTGGACAGACAGCACAGATACGCAGTATTTT. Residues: CATSEWTDSTDTQYF.